This is a list of T cell receptor beta chains from one sample in a study of blood T cell repertoires in COVID-19. Here immunoSEQ multiplex PCR was the method, and the copy in TCRdb shows in-frame clones only, minus some. Among a few hundred thousand clones listed, roughly 89% were seen once. The sequenced sample was peripheral blood. Every receptor here comes from a woman aged 55 to 70 with COVID-19, enrolled during active disease. Each CDR3 is given with its conserved first and last residue. D genes are given only for firm matches. Clone size is not always given. Where it is, it says once, few, many or a class for expanded clones.

J gene	V gene	clone size	D gene	CDR3 DNA	CDR3 protein
TRBJ2-5	TRBV10-3	NA	NA	TGTGCCATCAGTCAGGGGTGGGCGGGGGTGCAAGAGACCCAGTACTTC	CAISQGWAGVQETQYF
TRBJ1-2	TRBV6-5	NA	TRBD1	TGTGCCAGCAGTCGCCCGGGACAGGGATTCTATGGCTACACCTTC	CASSRPGQGFYGYTF
TRBJ1-3	TRBV19	NA	NA	TGTGCCAGTACCAGGACAGACTCTGGAAACACCATATATTTT	CASTRTDSGNTIYF
TRBJ1-3	TRBV7-2	NA	NA	TGTGCCAGCAGCTTAAATAGCGGAAACACCATATATTTT	CASSLNSGNTIYF
TRBJ1-1	TRBV12-3/TRBV12-4	NA	NA	TGTGCCAGCAGTTTAGGAGCAAACACTGAAGCTTTCTTT	CASSLGANTEAFF
TRBJ1-4	TRBV2	once	NA	TGTGCCAGCAGGGACAATGGTGAAAAACTGTTTTTT	CASRDNGEKLFF
TRBJ1-1	TRBV7-9	NA	TRBD1	TGTGCCAGCAGCTCGACTAGGGACAGGCCGTATACTGAAGCTTTCTTT	CASSSTRDRPYTEAFF
TRBJ1-2	TRBV11-2	once	NA	TGTGCCAGCAGCCTACAGGTCGAGTATGGCTACACCTTC	CASSLQVEYGYTF
TRBJ2-7	TRBV2	NA	NA	TGTGCCAGCAGTGTCTTTGACGAGCAGTACTTC	CASSVFDEQYF
TRBJ1-6	TRBV19	NA	TRBD1	TGTGCCAGTCGACAGGGTTCGTCACCCCTCCACTTT	CASRQGSSPLHF
TRBJ1-2	TRBV6-5	NA	NA	TGTGCCAGCAGTTACTCGGGGGGTTCTTATGGCTACACCTTC	CASSYSGGSYGYTF
TRBJ1-6	TRBV13	NA	NA	TGTGCCAGCAGCTTGTCGCCAACAGGTTATAATTCACCCCTCCACTTT	CASSLSPTGYNSPLHF
TRBJ2-7	TRBV28	NA	NA	TGTGCCAGCATCGTGTCGGGTTCGGGCGAGCAGTACTTC	CASIVSGSGEQYF
TRBJ1-3	TRBV5-1	NA	NA	TGCGCCAGCAGCTCCCCGGGACACAGAAACACCATATATTTT	CASSSPGHRNTIYF
TRBJ2-1	TRBV9	NA	TRBD1	TGTGCCAGCAGCGTAGCAGGGGGCGAGTACAATGAGCAGTTCTTC	CASSVAGGEYNEQFF
TRBJ1-2	TRBV5-1	NA	NA	TGCGCCAGCAGCCAGGCCCCGTCCGGGACAACTTGGGACTATGGCTACACCTTC	CASSQAPSGTTWDYGYTF
TRBJ2-2	TRBV7-2	NA	TRBD2	TGTGCCAGCAGCTTCACCGACGCGGGGGGGCGAGGTGGCGGGGAGCTGTTTTTT	CASSFTDAGGRGGGELFF